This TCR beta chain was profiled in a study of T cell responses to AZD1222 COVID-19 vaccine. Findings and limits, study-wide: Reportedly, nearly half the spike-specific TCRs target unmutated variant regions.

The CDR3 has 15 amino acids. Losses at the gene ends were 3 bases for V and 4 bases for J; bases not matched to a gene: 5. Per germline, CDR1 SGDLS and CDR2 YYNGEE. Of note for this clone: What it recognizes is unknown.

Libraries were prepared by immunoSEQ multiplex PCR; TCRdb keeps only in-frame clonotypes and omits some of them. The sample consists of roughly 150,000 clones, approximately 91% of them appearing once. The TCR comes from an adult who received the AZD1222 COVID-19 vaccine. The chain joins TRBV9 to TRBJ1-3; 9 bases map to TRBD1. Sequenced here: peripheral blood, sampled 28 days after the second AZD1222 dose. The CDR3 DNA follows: TGTGCCAGCAGCGGGGGGACAGGGCACGGAAACACCATATATTTT. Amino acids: CASSGGTGHGNTIYF.